The next 20 T cell receptor beta chains were all read from a single sample in a study of human CD8 memory T cell subsets. The authors made TCR beta libraries using UMI-labeled 5' RACE. TCRdb reprocessed the 5' RACE reads; each CDR3 protein has one entry and no DNA is given. Found here are some 7,300 distinct CDR3 sequences; the top ten clones hold roughly 25%. Source material: CD8+ stem-like memory T cells (TSCM and TCM) sorted from PBMCs. As for subset: stem-like memory CD8 T cells (TSTEM), CCR7+ PD-1- TIGIT-. These TCRs come from a human donor in good health.

This clonotype is medium-sized by frequency. The rearrangement joins TRBV7-9 to TRBJ2-7; lacking DNA, the TRBD2 call made by TCRdb goes unchecked. CDR3 length equals 17 residues. The germline gives CDR1 SEHNR, CDR2 FQNEAQ (reference sequence). The chain's CDR3 is CASRGGLAGERSYEQYF. The entire variable domain, with the rest obtained from reference TRBV7-9 and TRBJ2-7, is as follows: DTGVSQNPRHKITKRGQNVTFRCDPISEHNRLYWYRQTLGQGPEFLTYFQNEAQLEKSRLLSDRFSAERPKGSFSTLEIQRTEQGDSAMYLCASRGGLAGERSYEQYFGPGTRLTVT.

The chain joins TRBV5-6 to TRBJ2-3; TCRdb selects TRBD2, and the lack of DNA leaves this call unchecked. The CDR3 length is 17 residues. Germline CDR1 reads SGHDT; CDR2 reads YYEEEE. The CDR3 spells CASSSDPPNSGIDTQYF.

This sequence joins TRBV6-1 and TRBJ2-1; TCRdb indicates TRBD2, and absent DNA this call remains unverified. Germline V gene sequence: CDR1 MNHNS, CDR2 SASEGT. The CDR3 is made up of 14 amino acids. This CDR3 is CASSTRGLAPEQFF.

By frequency, this clonotype is medium-sized. The CDR3 here is CASSSLVFTQYF. V gene TRBV11-2 combines with J gene TRBJ2-3; as DNA is missing, the TRBD2 call by TCRdb cannot be tested. Germline V CDR1 and CDR2: SGHAT, FQNNGV. The CDR3 contains 12 residues.

V usage is TRBV29-1 and J usage is TRBJ2-2; the D call from TCRdb, TRBD1, cannot be confirmed without DNA. The length of the CDR3 is 16 residues. Germline assignment: CDR1 SQVTM and CDR2 ANQGSEA. The CDR3 sequence: CSVEDPRRGQNGELFF.

CDR3 protein: CASSLLLGNGYTF. The rearrangement links TRBV7-2 to TRBJ1-2. The germline V gene has CDR1 SGHTA and CDR2 FQGNSA. The length of the CDR3 is 13 residues.

The chain is built from TRBV6-1 and TRBJ2-1; TCRdb lists TRBD2, though no DNA is available to test this call. The V gene's germline CDR1 is MNHNS and CDR2 SASEGT. The CDR3 runs 16 residues. The CDR3 is CASSEYAGGPYNEQFF.

V usage is TRBV27 and J usage is TRBJ1-1; TCRdb's D call of TRBD1 is untestable without DNA. CDR1 is MNHEY and CDR2 is SMNVEV in the germline V gene (reference sequence). CDR3 length equals 14 residues. CDR3 protein: CASSLSVGATEAFF.

The V call is TRBV6-1, the J call TRBJ2-7; the D call from TCRdb, TRBD1, cannot be confirmed without DNA. The CDR3 length is 17 residues. From germline, CDR1 is MNHNS and CDR2 SASEGT. The CDR3 here is CASSEGSFPGPLYEQYF.

This chain connects TRBV7-9 to TRBJ2-5; lacking DNA, the TRBD2 call made by TCRdb goes unchecked. The length of the CDR3 is 18 residues. The germline gives CDR1 SEHNR, CDR2 FQNEAQ (reference sequence). The CDR3 loop is CASSLTRFRTGEKETQYF.

This chain links TRBV7-6 with TRBJ2-7; TCRdb indicates TRBD1, and absent DNA this call remains unverified. Looked up from germline, CDR1 is SGHVS and CDR2 is FNYEAQ. This CDR3 region has 15 residues. CDR3 in amino acids: CASSSSTVAMYEQYF.

J is TRBJ2-1 and V is TRBV6-6; with no DNA, the TCRdb D assignment of TRBD1 cannot be verified. The CDR3 spans 17 residues. Germline-derived CDR1 and CDR2 are MNHNY and SVGAGI (reference sequence). CDR3: CASSFPEGEGSYNEQFF.

The chain joins TRBV2 to TRBJ2-2; TCRdb proposes TRBD1, but this gene call is untestable without DNA. Per germline, CDR1 SNHLY and CDR2 FYNNEI. This CDR3 has 15 amino acids. The CDR3 here is CASLGGQGARGELFF.

The J gene is TRBJ2-7, the V gene TRBV12-3 or TRBV12-4; TCRdb calls TRBD1, which cannot be checked without DNA. The CDR3 has 13 amino acids. This chain's CDR3 is CASRTGLIVEQYF.

The chain recombines TRBV7-9 with TRBJ2-7; TCRdb outputs TRBD2, but without DNA this stays unchecked. Germline CDR1 is SEHNR and CDR2 is FQNEAQ (reference sequence). The CDR3 contains 15 residues. The CDR3 region is CASSSLAGGGNEQYF.

Judged by frequency, this clonotype is medium-sized (0.01 to 0.1%). The J gene is TRBJ2-7, the V gene TRBV6-6; TCRdb indicates TRBD2, and absent DNA this call remains unverified. The germline V gene has CDR1 MNHNY and CDR2 SVGAGI (reference sequence). The CDR3 extends over 15 amino acids. Here the CDR3 reads CASSYSGGTSYEQYF.

The chain joins TRBV5-1 to TRBJ2-1; TCRdb calls TRBD1, which cannot be checked without DNA. The CDR3 is 13 amino acids. Germline V gene data show CDR1 as SGHRS and CDR2 as YFSETQ. The CDR3 sequence is CASSPRTDNEQFF.

The chain is built from TRBV25-1 and TRBJ2-1; TCRdb picks TRBD1, but there is no DNA to check that call. The CDR3 has 14 residues. CDR1 and CDR2 (germline): MGHDK, SYGVNS. This CDR3 is CATRGQGYYNEQFF.

V is TRBV19 and J is TRBJ2-1; the TCRdb D gene call, TRBD1, has no DNA to confirm it. CDR3 length: 16 amino acids. Germline values: CDR1 LNHDA, CDR2 SQIVND (reference sequence). The chain's CDR3 is CASGYLNRDRDNEQFF. Filled out from reference TRBV19 and TRBJ2-1, the complete variable domain reads DGGITQSPKYLFRKEGQNVTLSCEQNLNHDAMYWYRQDPGQGLRLIYYSQIVNDFQKGDIAEGYSVSREKKESFPLTVTSAQKNPTAFYLCASGYLNRDRDNEQFFGPGTRLTVL.

This clonotype is large (0.1 to 1%) by frequency. The chain has TRBV10-2 and TRBJ2-2; TCRdb's assignment of TRBD1 cannot be checked, as there is no DNA. The CDR3 runs 12 residues. Germline V CDR1 and CDR2: WSHSY, SAAADI. CDR3 amino acids: CASRVGVGELFF.